Following are 18 T cell receptor beta chains from one sample sequenced in a study of blood T cell repertoires in COVID-19. TCRdb keeps only in-frame clones here, not all; method: immunoSEQ multiplex PCR. Altogether under 150,000 clones are present, approximately 90% being singletons, with the ten largest covering roughly 4.4%. Sequencing was done on a sample of peripheral blood. Source of these receptors: a woman between 45 and 60 years old with acute or convalescent COVID-19.

The chain combines TRBV6-5 with TRBJ2-7; D is possibly TRBD2 (7 bases). The CDR3 runs 14 residues. The V and J ends lost 2 bases and 7 bases respectively, with 15 bases between them. Germline lookup yields CDR1 MNHEY and CDR2 SVGAGI. CDR3 region: CASSYPGEGGEQYF. The CDR3 DNA sequence: TGTGCCAGCAGTTACCCAGGGGAGGGTGGGGAGCAGTACTTC.

The V gene is TRBV19, the J gene TRBJ1-3; no definite D call. V lost 5 bases to trimming and J lost 4 bases, with 12 bases between them. This CDR3 region has 14 residues. CDR1 and CDR2 from the germline V gene are LNHDA and SQIVND (reference sequence). CDR3 sequence (DNA): TGTGCCAGTAGTCTCCCCCTACGAGGAAACACCATATATTTT. Protein: CASSLPLRGNTIYF.

The V call is TRBV7-6, the J call TRBJ2-7, with 7 nucleotides matching TRBD1. V was clipped by 1 base and J by 5 bases; unmatched bases: 11. This CDR3 has 16 amino acids. Germline-derived CDR1 and CDR2 are SGHVS and FNYEAQ. DNA of the CDR3: TGTGCCAGCAGCTTAGGGACAGAGACAGGGTTAGACGAGCAGTACTTC. This codes for CASSLGTETGLDEQYF.

This chain uses TRBV6-6 with TRBJ1-1; 7 bases are shared with TRBD1. Per the germline V gene, CDR1 is MNHNY and CDR2 is SVGAGI (reference sequence). This CDR3 has 16 residues. Germline trimming cut 5 bases from V and 0 bases from J; bases unmatched to any gene: 9. CDR3 nucleotides: TGTGCCAGCAGTCCTAGACAGGGTGGGGTGAACACTGAAGCTTTCTTT. It yields the protein CASSPRQGGVNTEAFF.

This rearrangement joins TRBV7-3 to TRBJ1-2, with D maybe TRBD1 (6 bases). This CDR3 has 14 amino acids. CDR1 and CDR2 from the germline V gene are SGHTA and FQGTGA. Trimming took off 5 bases at V and 8 bases at J, with 18 bases between the two ends. The CDR3 here is CASSNTGSGGGYTF. The CDR3 nucleotides are TGTGCCAGCAGCAATACAGGGTCTGGCGGAGGCTACACCTTC.

This chain connects TRBV5-1 to TRBJ2-3; TRBD2 is a possible D gene (5 bases). Germline CDR1 SGHRS, CDR2 YFSETQ. This CDR3 contains 14 residues. Trimming took 4 bases from V and 2 from J, leaving 11 bases between them. As DNA, the CDR3 is TGCGCCAGCAGCAGCCCGGAGGTCACAGATACGCAGTATTTT. Its protein is CASSSPEVTDTQYF.

This clone was detected ten times or more. The chain uses TRBV7-2 and TRBJ2-7, with a weak D call TRBD2 (6 bases). Trimming pared 4 bases from V and 5 bases from J, leaving 12 bases between. The CDR3 covers 13 residues. The germline CDR1 and CDR2 sequences are SGHTA and FQGNSA. The CDR3 region is CASSSGLIDEQYF. CDR3 in DNA: TGTGCCAGCAGCTCCGGACTAATCGACGAGCAGTACTTC.

The chain combines TRBV3-1 (or the pseudogene TRBV3-2) with TRBJ1-1; no reliable D call. The CDR3 is 14 amino acids. Per the germline V gene, CDR1 is LGHDT and CDR2 is YNNKEL (reference sequence). V lost 1 base and J 8 bases, leaving 14 bases between the germline ends. Here the CDR3 reads CASSQGASNGEAFF. CDR3 coding DNA: TGTGCCAGCAGCCAAGGGGCTTCAAATGGAGAAGCTTTCTTT.

The chain recombines TRBV24-1 with TRBJ2-1, with TRBD2 matching 14 bases. Germline loops: CDR1 KGHDR, CDR2 SFDVKD. V dropped 4 bases and J dropped 9; count of bases not matched to a gene: 13. CDR3 size: 18 residues. The DNA of the CDR3 is TGTGCCACCAGTGAGGGACAGGAAGGACTAGCGGGGGGTGGTGAGCAGTTCTTC. This gives the protein CATSEGQEGLAGGGEQFF.

V usage is TRBV7-3 and J usage is TRBJ1-1, with a tentative D call TRBD1 (6 bases). CDR3 size: 13 residues. The ends were cut back, 4 bases at V and 4 bases at J, with 10 bases in the middle. Germline V gene lookup returns CDR1 SGHTA and CDR2 FQGTGA. The CDR3 reads CASSSRGGTEAFF. In nucleotides, the CDR3 is TGTGCCAGCAGCTCGAGGGGGGGCACTGAAGCTTTCTTT.

V and J are TRBV19 and TRBJ1-5, with TRBD1 identical over 8 bases. This CDR3 spans 18 amino acids. Per germline, CDR1 LNHDA and CDR2 SQIVND (reference sequence). V shed 6 bases, J shed 0 bases, and the junction held 13 bases outside the gene matches. The CDR3 DNA sequence: TGTGCCAGTAGCCCGGGACAGGTTGGGGGCTATAGCAATCAGCCCCAGCATTTT. It yields the protein CASSPGQVGGYSNQPQHF.

The chain couples TRBV3-1 (or the pseudogene TRBV3-2) to TRBJ1-3, with a weak D call TRBD1 (5 bases). V shed 1 base and J shed 2 bases, with 9 bases lying between them. The germline V gene has CDR1 LGHDT and CDR2 YNNKEL (reference sequence). The CDR3 has 15 residues. The CDR3 sequence: CASSQVDSAGNTIYF. The CDR3 DNA follows: TGTGCCAGCAGCCAAGTTGACAGTGCTGGAAACACCATATATTTT.

This clone came up once. The chain carries TRBV7-2 and TRBJ2-1; TRBD2 matches at 13 bases. This CDR3 is 16 amino acids long. Germline trimming cut 1 base from V and 12 bases from J; bases unmatched to any gene: 9. Germline V gene sequence: CDR1 SGHTA, CDR2 FQGNSA. CDR3 loop: CASSLVTTSGRVGQFF. DNA of the CDR3: TGTGCCAGCAGCTTAGTCACTACTAGCGGGAGGGTAGGGCAGTTCTTC.

This clone has a single count. This chain uses TRBV6-5 with TRBJ1-2; D gene ambiguous. Between the trimmed V and J ends, which lost 6 bases and 2 bases, there was a span of 13 bases. The CDR3 consists of 14 residues. CDR1 MNHEY and CDR2 SVGAGI come from the germline V gene. CDR3 loop: CASSQTRLNYGYTF. CDR3 coding DNA: TGTGCCAGCAGCCAAACAAGACTCAACTATGGCTACACCTTC.

This chain uses TRBV2 with TRBJ1-2, with TRBD1 matching 11 bases. J lost 1 base, V lost 8 bases, and 12 bases had no gene match. The germline V gene encodes CDR1 SNHLY and CDR2 FYNNEI. CDR3 length: 17 amino acids. CDR3 DNA: TGTGCCAGCGCGGTATTAGGACAGGGGGCCCGTAACTATGGCTACACCTTC. Amino acids: CASAVLGQGARNYGYTF. The variable domain in full, with the rest retrieved from reference TRBV2 and TRBJ1-2, is EPEVTQTPSHQVTQMGQEVILRCVPISNHLYFYWYRQILGQKVEFLVSFYNNEISEKSEIFDDQFSVERPDGSNFTLKIRSTKLEDSAMYFCASAVLGQGARNYGYTFGSGTRLTVV.

This clone showed up just once. The chain combines TRBV7-8 with TRBJ2-1; D might be TRBD2 (6 bases). The V gene lost 5 bases and the J gene lost 7 bases, with 15 bases spanning the gap. Germline values: CDR1 SGHVS, CDR2 FQNEAQ. This CDR3 is built from 14 residues. The CDR3: CASSVRMGTNEQFF. In nucleotides, the CDR3 is TGTGCCAGCAGCGTCCGAATGGGGACTAATGAGCAGTTCTTC. Full variable domain (remainder filled in from reference TRBV7-8 and TRBJ2-1): GAGVSQSPRYKVAKRGQDVALRCDPISGHVSLFWYQQALGQGPEFLTYFQNEAQLDKSGLPSDRFFAERPEGSVSTLKIQRTQQEDSAVYLCASSVRMGTNEQFFGPGTRLTVL.

The chain employs TRBV6-2 or TRBV6-3 and TRBJ2-3; D might be TRBD1 (5 bases). Germline CDR1 and CDR2: MNHEY and SVGEGT. The ends were cut back, 3 bases at V and 3 bases at J, with 10 bases in the middle. The CDR3 loop spans 14 amino acids. The CDR3 sequence is CASSYIRQTDTQYF. CDR3 nucleotides: TGTGCCAGCAGTTATATCCGACAGACAGATACGCAGTATTTT.

The chain uses TRBV18 and TRBJ1-5, with D perhaps matching TRBD1 (6 bases). V dropped 2 bases and J dropped 6 bases, with 14 bases sitting between them. The CDR3 has 15 amino acids. CDR1 and CDR2 (germline): KGHSH, LQKENI. CDR3 DNA sequence: TGTGCCAGCTCACCAACAGGGAAATGGAGTCAGCCCCAGCATTTT. As protein: CASSPTGKWSQPQHF.